The sequence of this T cell receptor (beta chain) was determined in a study of T cell responses to AZD1222 COVID-19 vaccine. Study-level findings and limits: Clonal diversity was possibly underestimated, and white British individuals and females predominated among donors. The study sampled repertoires only after the peak T cell response. The study found Spike-specific TCR breadth and depth rose after two AZD1222 doses. Just a handful of AZD1222 recipients tested seropositive at baseline.

Using immunoSEQ multiplex PCR, the repertoire was profiled, and TCRdb retains in-frame clones only, with some absent. The table lists 250,000 to 300,000 clones, 90% to 95% of them singletons. As for this clone: Its specificity is unknown.

The ends lost 3 bases at V and 1 base at J; junction bases unmatched: 7. Germline V CDR1 and CDR2: SGDLS, YYNGEE. This CDR3 contains 16 residues. Sequencing used peripheral blood, obtained 28 days after the second AZD1222 dose. This receptor was identified in an adult who received the AZD1222 COVID-19 vaccine. The chain uses TRBV9 and TRBJ2-3; 8 nucleotides match TRBD2. The CDR3 DNA reads as TGTGCCAGCAGCGCATTAGCGGGGCAGGGCACAGATACGCAGTATTTT. This encodes CASSALAGQGTDTQYF.